This T cell receptor beta chain was profiled in a study of cytomegalovirus exposure and HLA in healthy donors. Study details: The roughly 100 million unique TCR beta sequences, from around 200 million T cells, were found by an earlier analysis.

Use of 60 Vbeta and 13 Jbeta primers characterized the PCR. Data came from immunoSEQ multiplex PCR; TCRdb stores just in-frame clones and leaves some out. Among about 190,000 clones listed, 85% to 90% were seen once. Per germline, CDR1 LNHDA and CDR2 SQIVND (reference sequence). The CDR3 is made up of 13 amino acids. Trimming removed 5 bases at V and 6 bases at J, with 13 bases between. Study-wide findings and caveats: The listing of roughly 160 TCR beta chains classed them as cytomegalovirus-associated. Most sequenced TCRs were rare (though some public TCRs occurred in many donors).

In its sample, this clone was seen a few times. Its target is unknown. V gene TRBV19 combines with J gene TRBJ1-1; no clear D gene. The specimen was PBMCs. The origin of this receptor is a man aged 30 to 45 in good health and CMV-seronegative. The CDR3 bases are TGTGCCAGTAGTCGGGATAGGGTTGCTGAAGCTTTCTTT. It yields the protein CASSRDRVAEAFF.